The clone carrying this T cell receptor beta chain was detected only once. A read error is possible here, since a much larger clone lies one base away. These data are taken from a study of T cell repertoires in cytomegalovirus infection. TCRdb recomputed calls from the reads with MiXCR, one row per CDR3 protein. Here the sample spans nearly 650,000 distinct CDR3 sequences, approximately 25% being singletons. This CDR3 region has 18 residues. The germline V gene encodes CDR1 SGHTA and CDR2 FQGNSA. V lost 1 base and J lost 5; bases outside the gene matches: 16. Material: CD8+ T cells from PBMCs. This receptor was obtained from a human donor in good health (CMV status not recorded). Some clones in this sample may be carry-over from other donors' samples. This chain connects TRBV7-2 to TRBJ2-5; 7 nucleotides line up with TRBD2. The CDR3 protein is CASSLGEGSWQGEETQYF. The CDR3 bases are TGTGCCAGCAGCTTAGGGGAGGGTTCTTGGCAGGGCGAGGAGACCCAGTACTTC.